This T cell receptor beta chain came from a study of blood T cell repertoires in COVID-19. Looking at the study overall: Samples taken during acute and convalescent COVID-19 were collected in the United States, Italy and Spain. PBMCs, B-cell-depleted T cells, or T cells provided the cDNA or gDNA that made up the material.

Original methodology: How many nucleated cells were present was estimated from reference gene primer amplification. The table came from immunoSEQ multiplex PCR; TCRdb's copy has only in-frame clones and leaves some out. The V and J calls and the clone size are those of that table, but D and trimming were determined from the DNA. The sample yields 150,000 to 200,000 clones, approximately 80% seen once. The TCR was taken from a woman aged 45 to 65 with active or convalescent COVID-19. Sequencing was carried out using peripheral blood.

CDR3: CASKNGWQGPYEQYF. CDR3 coding DNA: TGTGCCAGCAAAAATGGTTGGCAGGGGCCCTACGAGCAGTACTTC. The chain combines TRBV27 with TRBJ2-7, with D perhaps matching TRBD1 (6 bases). V shed 7 bases and J shed 2 bases, with 18 bases lying between them. This CDR3 comprises 15 residues. The V gene's germline CDR1 is MNHEY and CDR2 SMNVEV (reference sequence).